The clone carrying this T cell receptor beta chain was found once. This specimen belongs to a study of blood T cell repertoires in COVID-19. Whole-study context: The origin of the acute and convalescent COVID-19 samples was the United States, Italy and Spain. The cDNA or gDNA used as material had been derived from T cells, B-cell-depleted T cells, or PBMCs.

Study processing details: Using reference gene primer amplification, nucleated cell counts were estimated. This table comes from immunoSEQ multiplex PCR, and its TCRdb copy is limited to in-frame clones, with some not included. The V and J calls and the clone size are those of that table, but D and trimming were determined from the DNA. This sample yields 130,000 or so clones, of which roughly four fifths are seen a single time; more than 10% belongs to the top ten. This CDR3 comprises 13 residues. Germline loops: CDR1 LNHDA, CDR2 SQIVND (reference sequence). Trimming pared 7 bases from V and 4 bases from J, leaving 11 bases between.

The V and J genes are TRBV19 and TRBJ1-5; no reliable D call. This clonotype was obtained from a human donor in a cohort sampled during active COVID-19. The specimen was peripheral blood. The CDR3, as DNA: TGTGCCAGTACGCTCAGCGATAATCAGCCCCAGCATTTT. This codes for CASTLSDNQPQHF.